This TCR beta chain was identified during a study of blood T cell repertoires in COVID-19. For the study at large: Sites across the United States, Italy and Spain contributed samples from acute and convalescent COVID-19. PBMCs, B-cell-depleted T cells, or T cells were the source of the cDNA or gDNA that made up the material.

Per the original data handling: Reference gene primer amplification yielded estimated nucleated cell counts. The data were produced by immunoSEQ multiplex PCR, yet TCRdb's version contains in-frame clones alone and is incomplete. The D gene and trimming were derived from the DNA, and the V and J assignments and clone size from that table. The sample carries roughly 340,000 clones, about 90% recorded once. Germline V gene sequence: CDR1 MRHNA, CDR2 SNTAGT. Germline trimming cut 6 bases from V and 9 bases from J; bases unmatched to any gene: 9. The CDR3 is made up of 15 amino acids. The sequence came from a young woman who had recovered from COVID-19. Sequencing was done on a sample of peripheral blood. J is TRBJ2-1 and V is TRBV6-4, with 12 bases matching TRBD2. Written as DNA, the CDR3 is TGTGCCAGCAGCGCCCTAGCGGGAGGGCCTTCTGAGCAGTTCTTC. Encoded protein: CASSALAGGPSEQFF.